This passage covers 10 T cell receptor beta chains from one sample sequenced in a study of PD-1 blockade in mismatch repair-deficient tumors. Sequenced by immunoSEQ multiplex PCR; TCRdb stores in-frame clones only, minus some. The sample has 50,000 or so clones; over 75% are singletons. Sequencing was performed on PBMCs, taken before pembrolizumab treatment. These receptors were taken from an adult with mismatch repair-deficient cancer.

This chain connects TRBV14 to TRBJ1-2, with 7 bases identical to TRBD1. The CDR3 consists of 16 residues. The V gene end was trimmed by 1 base and the J gene end by 5 bases; junction bases not matched to a gene: 10. Germline lookup yields CDR1 SGHDN and CDR2 FVKESK. CDR3 sequence: CASSQGPVRDRYGYTF. CDR3 bases: TGTGCCAGCAGCCAAGGCCCTGTACGGGACAGATATGGCTACACCTTC.

The chain links TRBV27 to TRBJ2-1, with TRBD2 matching over 9 bases. The germline CDR1 and CDR2 sequences are MNHEY and SMNVEV (reference sequence). The CDR3 totals 16 residues. With 5 bases clipped from V and 3 bases from J, the junction kept 8 bases outside the gene matches. The CDR3, as DNA: TGTGCCAGCAGTCTACCCGGGACTAGCTTCTACAATGAGCAGTTCTTC. Amino acid sequence: CASSLPGTSFYNEQFF.

The CDR3 protein is CAWSTQGTGEQFF. CDR3 sequence (DNA): TGTGCCTGGAGTACACAGGGGACGGGGGAGCAGTTCTTC. The chain links TRBV30 to TRBJ2-1, with 7 positions matching TRBD1. Germline CDR1 reads GTSNPN; CDR2 reads SVGIG (reference sequence). Trimming cost V 2 bases and J 10 bases; bases outside gene matches: 8. The CDR3 has 13 amino acids.

The V gene is TRBV2, the J gene TRBJ2-3, with TRBD2 matching over 7 bases. Per germline, CDR1 SNHLY and CDR2 FYNNEI. The CDR3 contains 15 residues. V shed 3 bases, J shed 1 base, and the junction held 4 bases outside the gene matches. The CDR3 region is CASSDIAGGTDTQYF. The CDR3 DNA follows: TGTGCCAGCAGTGATATAGCGGGCGGCACAGATACGCAGTATTTT.

The V and J genes are TRBV5-1 and TRBJ1-1, with TRBD1 matching over 12 bases. Germline trimming cut 4 bases from V and 2 bases from J; bases unmatched to any gene: 9. This CDR3 is built from 17 residues. In germline, CDR1 is SGHRS, CDR2 YFSETQ. As DNA, the CDR3 is TGCGCCAGCAGCAACCGGGACAGGGGGCCCGACAACACTGAAGCTTTCTTT. This encodes CASSNRDRGPDNTEAFF.

CDR3 region: CASRGAGAGGFEQFF. CDR3 nucleotides: TGTGCCAGCAGAGGAGCGGGAGCCGGTGGTTTTGAGCAGTTCTTC. The chain employs TRBV6-6 and TRBJ2-1; 8 bases align to TRBD2. V was clipped by 6 bases and J by 9 bases; unmatched bases: 13. The CDR3 is 15 amino acids. Germline values: CDR1 MNHNY, CDR2 SVGAGI (reference sequence).

Only one count was recorded for this clone. The chain is built from TRBV7-9 and TRBJ2-7, with 8 bases lining up with TRBD1. CDR1 and CDR2 (germline): SEHNR, FQNEAQ (reference sequence). The V and J ends lost 5 bases and 3 bases, in that order; junction bases with no gene match: 9. This CDR3 contains 15 residues. The CDR3 bases are TGTGCCAGCAGCGATCGAGACAGGGGTCTCTACGAGCAGTACTTC. This gives the protein CASSDRDRGLYEQYF.

This clone was seen just once. J is TRBJ2-2 and V is TRBV5-5; D is perhaps TRBD2 (5 bases). The V end was cut by 4 bases, the J end by 10 bases, with 17 bases between. Germline values: CDR1 SGHKS, CDR2 YYEKEE (reference sequence). This CDR3 comprises 14 residues. The CDR3 is CASSGGLEGQELFF. The CDR3 nucleotides read TGTGCCAGCAGCGGCGGACTTGAGGGCCAGGAGCTGTTTTTT.

The V call is TRBV4-2, the J call TRBJ2-7; D gene unclear. Germline V gives CDR1 LGHNA, CDR2 YNFKEQ. Trimming stripped 1 base from V and 6 bases from J, with 13 bases between. This CDR3 is built from 14 residues. Here the CDR3 DNA reads TGTGCCAGCAGCCAAGGAGGCAGCCTGCTCGAGCAGTACTTC. Protein product: CASSQGGSLLEQYF.

The chain has TRBV11-2 and TRBJ1-2; D may be TRBD1 (6 bases). Trimming shortened V by 1 base and J by 1 base, and 10 bases separated the two germline ends. This CDR3 comprises 15 residues. The germline gives CDR1 SGHAT, CDR2 FQNNGV. CDR3 sequence (DNA): TGTGCCAGCAGCTTAGGTCCGGACAGTAACTATGGCTACACCTTC. This codes for CASSLGPDSNYGYTF.